This T cell receptor (beta chain) was recovered during a study of OX40 agonist ivuxolimab in advanced cancers. Looking at the study overall: Partial responses were achieved by three patients, of whom one had hepatocellular carcinoma and two had cutaneous melanoma. Study-level results: Compared with CD4+, CD8+ T cells on average had more expanded clones. Among the least clonally expanded were partial responders at 0.1-3.0 mg/kg.

Worth noting for this clone: The antigen remains unidentified.

The germline V gene has CDR1 LGHNA and CDR2 YNFKEQ. V lost 0 bases and J lost 0, with 12 bases in between. This CDR3 contains 16 residues. Blood samples were obtained at baseline, cycle 4 day 1, and cycle 7 day 1. Measured with immunoSEQ multiplex PCR; TCRdb has only the in-frame clones, and not every one. The repertoire holds tens of thousands of clones, 80% to 90% seen once, with about 10% in the top ten. The sequencing here drew on CD4+ or CD8+ T cells sorted from blood, taken in a trial of the OX40 agonist ivuxolimab. The sequence derives from an adult with an advanced solid tumor such as melanoma, head and neck, liver or kidney cancer. This chain joins TRBV4-2 and TRBJ2-7; D is possibly TRBD2 (5 bases). This chain's CDR3 is CASSQDGSEPSYEQYF. The CDR3 DNA sequence: TGTGCCAGCAGCCAAGATGGGAGCGAACCCTCCTACGAGCAGTACTTC.